A single T cell receptor (beta chain) is shown here with its context. Its specific antigen is unknown. From its cysteine to its phenylalanine, the CDR3 spans 16 amino acids. No coding sequence is recorded. CDR1 is given as MDHEN and CDR2 as SYDVKM, both from the germline V gene. Instrument used: Illumina HiSeq 2000. The TCR beta cDNA libraries were made using 5'RACE template switching, a step that added both a universal primer site and unique molecular identifiers. Priming for cDNA synthesis came from the TCR beta constant segment, and two successive PCR amplification steps followed. The original pipeline was this. MIGEC handled demultiplexing of the reads and grouping by UMI, while MiTCR was used to assemble and quantify clonotypes. Only TCR cDNA sequences supported by at least two reads were kept to exclude erroneous sequences. The tcR package was used for downstream repertoire analysis, and clonotypes were matched between fractions using CDR3 nucleotide sequence together with V segment. VDJmatch was used to annotate antigen specificity against VDJdb, with one amino acid substitution in CDR3 allowed. After TCRdb reprocessed the reads, each CDR3 protein sequence was kept as one row, without DNA. The V and J calls here are based on TCRdb, not the publication. The sample table on file contains a few hundred thousand distinct CDR3 sequences. Around 4% of the sample is held by the ten biggest clonotypes.

This specimen belongs to a study of T cells expressing NK-cell markers (dated by TCRdb to 2018 to 2020). About the study as a whole: Fewer than ten donors provided sorted CD3+CD56+NKG2C+, CD3+CD56+NKG2C- and CD3+CD56-NKG2C+ T-cell subsets, whose TCR beta-chain repertoires were profiled. Libraries were sequenced as 2 x 150 bp reads on Illumina HiSeq 2000/2500, MiSeq or NextSeq. Of the eight sequenced donors, seven were found to be HCMV-seropositive and one was found to be HCMV-seronegative. The study sequenced eight donors, all healthy volunteers chosen at random: three men and five women. What the study reported, not specific to this receptor: Those dominant clonotypes were again the most abundant among CD3+CD56-NKG2C+ cells in a handful of donors, at roughly 28.3-65%. In roughly 6 donors, the dominant CD3+CD56+NKG2C+ clonotypes ranked among the top 10 CD8+ clonotypes, making up 1.0-7.0% of CD8+ T cells. It remained unclear whether the expanded NKG2C-expressing T cell clones were specific for HCMV antigens.

HCMV serostatus was determined by detecting HCMV-specific IgG in serum with a commercial ELISA kit. Peripheral blood mononuclear cells were isolated from blood by Ficoll density gradient centrifugation. This receptor was obtained from a young man in good health. Donor details come from another sample of the same person, matched by shared clones. The chain is assembled from TRBV28 and TRBJ1-1; TCRdb lists TRBD1, though no DNA is available to test this call. The source material was blood T cells: a sorted CD56 or NKG2C T cell subset, CD4+ or CD8+ T cells, or bulk PBMC T cells (not recorded which). CDR3 loop: CASSLDVGQVNTEAFF.